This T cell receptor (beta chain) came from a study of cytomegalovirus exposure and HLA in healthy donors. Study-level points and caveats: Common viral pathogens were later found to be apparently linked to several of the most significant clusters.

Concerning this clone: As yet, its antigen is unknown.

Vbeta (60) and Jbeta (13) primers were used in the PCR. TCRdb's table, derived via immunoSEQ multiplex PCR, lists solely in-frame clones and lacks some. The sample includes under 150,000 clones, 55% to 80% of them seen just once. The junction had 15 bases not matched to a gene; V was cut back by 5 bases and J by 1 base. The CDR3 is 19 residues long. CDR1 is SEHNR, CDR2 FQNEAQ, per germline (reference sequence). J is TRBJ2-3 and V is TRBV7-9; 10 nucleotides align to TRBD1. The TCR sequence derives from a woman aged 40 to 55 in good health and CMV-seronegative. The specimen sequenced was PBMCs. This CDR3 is CASSNRDRGIRGGTDTQYF. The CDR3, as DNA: TGTGCCAGCAGCAACCGGGACAGGGGAATCCGAGGCGGCACAGATACGCAGTATTTT.